The TCR beta chain under discussion was sequenced for a study of cytomegalovirus exposure and HLA in healthy donors. A remark on this clone: What it binds is not known.

60 Vbeta and 13 Jbeta primers were used in PCR. Repertoires were generated with immunoSEQ multiplex PCR, while TCRdb's copy carries only in-frame clones and drops some. This table holds under 150,000 clones, approximately 79% found once. The CDR3 consists of 12 residues. Germline CDR1 LNHDA, CDR2 SQIVND (reference sequence). Deletions cut 6 bases from V and 7 bases from J, with 10 bases between. Study-wide results and limits: In an earlier analysis, about 87% or about 30%: the productive usage of most TCR beta V segments. In vitro experiments confirmed that three CMV-associated chains were specific for CMV antigens. The authors later found most CMV-associated TCR beta chains appeared HLA-restricted.

The source is a woman aged 40 to 55 in good health and CMV-seropositive. Sample: PBMCs. The chain combines TRBV19 with TRBJ1-5, with a weak D call TRBD1 (6 bases). The CDR3 region has the DNA TGTGCCAGTAGGGACACAGGGCAGCCCCAGCATTTT. Protein: CASRDTGQPQHF.